The clone carrying this TCR beta chain is large by share. The antigen is unknown. Treg sorting used a CD4+CD25+CD127-/low gate. Study observations and caveats: The TCR gene usage of tumor memory CD4+ T cells clustered together with blood and lymph node memory CD4+ cells and with lymph node naive CD4+ cells. Approximately 13% of tumor Treg sequences matched naive CD4+ cells. Greatest tumor Treg TCR overlap was with tumor naive CD4+ cells.

Adaptor-ligated barcode primers were used to amplify TRBV12-4/TRBJ1-2 clonotypes. MiXCR, run by TCRdb on the multiplex PCR reads, gives a single entry per CDR3 protein. The sample gives roughly 560 distinct CDR3 sequences, less than 5% of which show up once; around 25% is in the top ten. CDR3 length: 13 residues. V shed 7 bases and J shed 4 bases, with 13 bases lying between them. The receptor's source is a female donor with breast cancer. V usage is TRBV12-3 or TRBV12-4 and J usage is TRBJ1-2; D perhaps matches TRBD1 (5 bases). The sequenced material came from Tregs sorted from blood. CDR3 residues: CASTLGTAYGYTF. As DNA, the CDR3 is TGTGCCAGCACCCTCGGGACGGCCTATGGCTACACCTTC.